One and the same sample provided the 21 T cell receptor beta chains below, sequenced in a study of blood T cells in healthy people across ages. PCR was performed a second time for about 6 to 12 cycles using a sample-barcoded 5' primer and a J-beta primer mix. One entry per CDR3 protein results from TCRdb running MiXCR on the 5' RACE reads. The sample has more than 650,000 distinct CDR3 sequences, around a quarter seen once. This sample also appeared in a second study, on T cells of mothers and their children.

Sequencing input: blood. The receptors here all came from a boy aged 5 to 17 in good health.

This clonotype was found a few times. V gene TRBV9 combines with J gene TRBJ2-3; 7 bases align to TRBD2. J gave up 3 bases and V 4 bases, and 5 bases lay outside the gene matches. The CDR3 extends over 14 amino acids. The germline gives CDR1 SGDLS, CDR2 YYNGEE. CDR3 DNA sequence: TGTGCCAGCAGCTATGGGACTAAGACAGATACGCAGTATTTT. Protein sequence: CASSYGTKTDTQYF.

J is TRBJ2-1 and V is TRBV12-3 or TRBV12-4; maybe TRBD1 (7 bases). The CDR3 runs to 15 residues. Trimming removed 4 bases at V and 5 bases at J, with 15 bases between. The CDR3 reads CASSYRGGFDNEQFF. CDR3 bases: TGTGCCAGCAGTTACAGGGGAGGTTTCGACAATGAGCAGTTCTTC.

V usage is TRBV29-1 and J usage is TRBJ2-1; tentatively, D is TRBD2 (6 bases). TRBJ2-7 explains the end of the DNA better; the J call may be wrong. Germline V CDR1 and CDR2: SQVTM, ANQGSEA. The CDR3 contains 14 residues. The CDR3 nucleotides are TGCAGCGTTTGGTCGGCTAGCGTATCCTACGAGCAGTACTTC. Protein sequence: CSVWSASVSYEQYF.

The chain links TRBV12-3 or TRBV12-4 to TRBJ1-1, with a weak D call TRBD1 (6 bases). V was trimmed by 3 bases and J by 4 bases, leaving 9 bases between them. The CDR3 contains 13 residues. The CDR3 is CASSFKGGTEAFF. For the CDR3, the DNA is TGTGCCAGCAGTTTTAAGGGGGGCACTGAAGCTTTCTTT.

Remarks on this clonotype: One end of the junction is discordant with germline, which a read error may explain. This sequence joins TRBV5-4 and TRBJ1-2; unclear D gene. Germline V gives CDR1 SGHNT, CDR2 YYREEE (reference sequence). The CDR3 covers 14 residues. The CDR3 DNA sequence: TGTGCCAGCAGCTCACAGACAATGTCGGATGGCTGCACCTTC. It specifies CASSSQTMSDGCTF. The full variable domain, its missing parts supplied by reference TRBV5-4 and TRBJ1-2, is ETGVTQSPTHLIKTRGQQVTLRCSSQSGHNTVSWYQQALGQGPQFIFQYYREEENGRGNFPPRFSGLQFPNYSSELNVNALELDDSALYLCASSSQTMSDGCTFGSGTRLTVV.

The sample holds many counts of this clonotype. The chain uses TRBV5-1 and TRBJ2-2; D uncertain. Germline V gene data show CDR1 as SGHRS and CDR2 as YFSETQ. V was cut by 1 base and J by 2 bases, with 0 bases left in between. The CDR3 has 12 residues. The CDR3, as DNA: TGCGCCAGCAGCTTGAACACCGGGGAGCTGTTTTTT. It specifies CASSLNTGELFF.

This chain connects TRBV28 to TRBJ1-1, with unresolved D. Per germline, CDR1 MDHEN and CDR2 SYDVKM. Trimming took off 7 bases at V and 11 bases at J, with 20 bases between the two ends. CDR3 size: 13 residues. The DNA of the CDR3 is TGTGCCAGCACCAACCCGGAGGCACTAAGGGCTTTCTTT. It codes for CASTNPEALRAFF.

The V gene is TRBV12-3 or TRBV12-4, the J gene TRBJ1-2, with a tentative D call TRBD1 (5 bases). V was clipped by 7 bases and J by 8 bases, with 20 bases between them. This CDR3 is built from 14 residues. The CDR3 loop is CASTPGRATEGYTF. For the CDR3, the DNA is TGTGCCAGCACGCCAGGGAGAGCAACGGAAGGCTACACCTTC.

This clonotype was counted a few times. This chain joins TRBV28 and TRBJ2-3; D unclear. The germline V gene has CDR1 MDHEN and CDR2 SYDVKM. The CDR3 has 13 amino acids. The ends were cut back, 5 bases at V and 4 bases at J, with 10 bases in the middle. The CDR3 protein is CASSPPHPDTQYF. CDR3 coding DNA: TGTGCCAGCAGTCCTCCTCATCCAGATACGCAGTATTTT.

The CDR3 bases are TGCGCCAGCAGCCGGCCTGACAGCAATCAAGAGACCCAGTACTTC. It encodes CASSRPDSNQETQYF. V and J are TRBV4-1 and TRBJ2-7, with a weak D call TRBD1 (5 bases). Judging by the DNA end, TRBJ2-5 fits better; the J call may be wrong. This CDR3 is built from 15 residues. CDR1 is MGHRA and CDR2 is YSYEKL in the germline V gene.

This clonotype turned up a few times. The chain combines TRBV7-8 with TRBJ1-1; D ambiguous. V was clipped by 5 bases and J by 5 bases, with 15 bases between them. The germline V gene encodes CDR1 SGHVS and CDR2 FQNEAQ. The CDR3 runs to 14 residues. The CDR3 coding sequence is TGTGCCAGCAGCCCCCCGAACGAAAGGACTGAAGCTTTCTTT. Amino acids: CASSPPNERTEAFF.

This chain uses TRBV5-1 with TRBJ2-3; D is unresolved. This CDR3 comprises 15 residues. Between the trimmed V and J ends, which lost 3 bases and 0 bases, there was a span of 11 bases. Germline V gives CDR1 SGHRS, CDR2 YFSETQ. The CDR3 loop reads CASSCGLGSTDTQYF. CDR3 nucleotide sequence: TGCGCCAGCAGCTGTGGGCTGGGGAGCACAGATACGCAGTATTTT.

V and J are TRBV7-2 and TRBJ2-3; 12 nucleotides line up with TRBD2. CDR1 and CDR2 from the germline V gene are SGHTA and FQGNSA. This CDR3 comprises 15 residues. V gave up 5 bases and J gave up 2 bases; unmatched junction bases: 2. CDR3 in amino acids: CASSPSGRATDTQYF. CDR3 DNA sequence: TGTGCCAGCAGCCCTAGCGGGAGGGCCACAGATACGCAGTATTTT.

This clonotype has more than one count but fewer than ten. The DNA of the CDR3 is TGCAGTGCCGCGCGCACCTACGAGCAGTACTTC. It encodes CSAARTYEQYF. The rearrangement uses TRBV20-1 and TRBJ2-7; D is undetermined. Looked up from germline, CDR1 is DFQATT and CDR2 is SNEGSKA (reference sequence). The V and J ends lost 6 bases and 2 bases respectively, with 8 bases between them. The CDR3 has 11 amino acids.

This clonotype appeared once. V is TRBV29-1 and J is TRBJ2-1; 11 nucleotides align to TRBD1. This CDR3 comprises 16 residues. Trimming at V came to 6 bases and at J to 4 bases, leaving 11 bases not matched to a gene. Looked up from germline, CDR1 is SQVTM and CDR2 is ANQGSEA. The CDR3 spells CSVPTAGTGGYNEQFF. The CDR3 DNA is TGCAGCGTGCCCACGGCTGGGACAGGGGGTTACAATGAGCAGTTCTTC.

This sequence joins TRBV29-1 and TRBJ1-2, with 10 bases aligning to TRBD1. The CDR3 runs 17 residues. In germline, CDR1 is SQVTM, CDR2 ANQGSEA. Trimming cost V 1 base and J 2 bases; bases outside gene matches: 10. CDR3 bases: TGCAGCGTTGAAGGCTGGCCCAGGGACAGGGGCAACTATGGCTACACCTTC. It is translated as CSVEGWPRDRGNYGYTF.

This clonotype showed up just a few times. The chain recombines TRBV9 with TRBJ2-1; the D gene is possibly TRBD2 (5 bases). CDR1 and CDR2 (germline): SGDLS, YYNGEE. The CDR3 contains 15 residues. Trimming cost V 0 bases and J 5 bases, with 12 bases left between them. CDR3 bases: TGTGCCAGCAGCGTAGGTGGACTTGGCCACAATGAGCAGTTCTTC. Translation gives CASSVGGLGHNEQFF.

The J gene is TRBJ2-5, the V gene TRBV20-1; possible D gene TRBD2, 6 bases. V dropped 0 bases and J dropped 5 bases, with 16 bases sitting between them. The germline CDR1 and CDR2 sequences are DFQATT and SNEGSKA (reference sequence). The CDR3 has 15 amino acids. The CDR3 sequence: CSARDGGLTSETQYF. DNA of the CDR3: TGCAGTGCTAGAGATGGAGGGCTTACGTCGGAGACCCAGTACTTC.

This clonotype was observed a few times. The V and J genes are TRBV7-6 and TRBJ1-6; D might be TRBD1 (5 bases). CDR1 is SGHVS, CDR2 FNYEAQ, per germline. V shed 3 bases and J shed 6 bases, with 24 bases lying between them. The CDR3 is 19 amino acids. The CDR3 DNA follows: TGTGCCAGCAGCTTGGAACCGACCGGGACTCCCACCCTTAATTCACCCCTCCACTTT. Amino acid sequence: CASSLEPTGTPTLNSPLHF.

V is TRBV7-3 and J is TRBJ2-1; 8 nucleotides align to TRBD2. The trim removed 2 bases at V and 7 bases at J, leaving 7 bases unmatched. Germline values: CDR1 SGHTA, CDR2 FQGTGA. This CDR3 spans 15 amino acids. CDR3 residues: CASSLESGSGNEQFF. CDR3 bases: TGTGCCAGCAGCTTAGAGAGCGGGAGTGGGAATGAGCAGTTCTTC.

The J gene is TRBJ2-5, the V gene TRBV7-2; tentative D call: TRBD1 (5 bases). Trimming stripped 7 bases from V and 5 bases from J, with 17 bases between. This CDR3 region has 14 residues. The germline V gene encodes CDR1 SGHTA and CDR2 FQGNSA. The DNA for the CDR3 is TGTGCCAGCAACCAACTTGGGGCAAGGGAGACCCAGTACTTC. Protein: CASNQLGARETQYF.